The entry that follows covers one TCR beta chain sequence. Its antigen is undetermined. After isolation, RNA underwent reverse transcription to generate cDNA as the sequencing template. Generated by immunoSEQ multiplex PCR, the TCRdb table keeps only in-frame clones and is missing some. The table includes 150,000 to 180,000 clones, about 51% detected once. These data belong to a study of CD8+ T cells in alopecia areata. About the research overall: A regimen of oral tofacitinib, 5 to 10 mg twice daily, was given to treated patients.

Cell sorting was applied to PBMCs, and CD4+ and CD8+ T cells were collected. Germline V gene sequence: CDR1 SGHDT, CDR2 YYEEEE. This CDR3 is 15 amino acids long. V gave up 1 base and J gave up 2 bases, with 10 bases separating them. Study-level findings and limits: An increase in clonality over normal scalp was evident in lesional scalp, especially alopecia totalis/universalis.

V is TRBV5-6 and J is TRBJ2-1, with D unclear. The specimen was CD8+ T cells sorted from blood, collected at week 0. The TCR sequence derives from a human donor with alopecia areata. The DNA for the CDR3 is TGTGCCAGCAGCTTGTTACAGTCCACCTACAATGAGCAGTTCTTC. Translation gives CASSLLQSTYNEQFF.